This record concerns one TCR beta chain sequence. Its antigen is unknown. No quality values exist for individual bases; no much larger clone is one base distant. The data originate from a study of shared clonotypes between healthy human individuals (dated by TCRdb to the early 2020s). About the full investigation: The cohort comprised a couple of women and a few men aged 18 to 49 years. For each donor, three plates each were used for CD4 naive and CD4 memory, two plates were used for CD8 naive, and one plate was used for CD8 memory. Blood TCR repertoires of five healthy adults were deeply sequenced to estimate repertoire size and the extent of clonotype sharing between individuals. Each donor's leukapheresis produced roughly between roughly 0.85 and 9.5 billion PBMCs. Different laboratories and diverse techniques were used to prepare libraries and sequence TCR repertoires, to increase sequencing depth and limit assay-specific biases. Findings and caveats that apply to the study as a whole: Incomplete sequencing was indicated by rarefaction of sorted-subset datasets, despite the large sequencing depth. The genetic and exposure-history diversity represented was limited by the small number of donors. Sharing across four donors was observed for roughly 5% of naive CD4, 3.5% of naive CD8, about 2.5% of memory CD4, and 0.4% of memory CD8 clonotypes. Larger estimated clonotype richness was generally found for naive subsets than for memory subsets. Higher generation probabilities were observed for clonotypes shared by all four sorted-subset donors than for non-shared clonotypes. Sampling was restricted to blood, and TCR repertoires in tissues likely differ from the TCR repertoires found in blood. Based on pairwise subsampling, the degree of clonotype sharing among donors was expected to be affected by sequencing depth.

The CDR3 starts with the cysteine, ends with the phenylalanine, and has 13 residues. Only the CDR3 region is kept as DNA, spanning 39 bases read in frame from base 1. Looking up the germline V gene (reference sequence) yields CDR1 LNHNV and CDR2 YYDKDF. V and J are truncated by 8 bases and 2 bases respectively, leaving an intervening sequence of 12 bases. Using the deep immunoSEQ assay, TCR CDR3 regions were amplified from genomic DNA by multiplex PCR. Genomic DNA extracted from each cell subset was distributed evenly over all wells of several immunoSEQ 96-well plates, and each plate served as one replicate. For sorted subsets, 200 to 250 ng genomic DNA, equal to 25,000 to 35,000 T cell genomes, was loaded into each replicate PCR. Purified libraries were measured with a Qubit 3.0 fluorometer, size-checked on a Bioanalyzer 2100, and measured again with the KAPA Library Quantification kit. Every immunoSEQ 96-well plate was sequenced on a separate single-read 150-cycle Illumina NextSeq 550 flow cell. The study's own analysis went as follows. Because only junctional sequences without quality scores were contained in the immunoSEQ output, filtering matching that applied to full-length reads could not be performed. Sequences were annotated with PyIR, a Python wrapper for IgBLAST v1.9, and V/J genes and CDR3 were assigned using IMGT germline references. Reads with weak V/J assignments (E-value above 1e-6), missing CDR3, stop codons, out-of-frame junctions, or ambiguous translated residues were removed. V3J clonotypes were defined by identical inferred V gene, J gene, and CDR3 amino acid sequence. Percentage overlap between repertoires was calculated by dividing the number of shared unique clonotypes by the size of the smaller repertoire. Repertoire richness was assessed with RTK rarefaction, the Chao1 estimator, and Recon v2.1 estimates of unobserved clonotypes. Generation probabilities were computed with OLGA for all TCRbeta clonotypes obtained by the gDNA method from a few donors. TCRdb provides this immuneACCESS table in a form limited to in-frame rearrangements. Some clones are lacking; in checked studies, under half of them reflect an unresolved V gene, and why the rest are absent is not known. V, J and clone size are taken as reported in that table, and D and trimming were inferred from the DNA itself. This sample comprises 640,000 or so clones, about two thirds of them detected only once. The ten most abundant clones make up 1.5% to 2% of the sample.

Healthy HIV-negative adults with no recently reported acute infections or vaccinations were included as donors. Only Caucasian adults living in Nashville, Tennessee, USA were represented among the donors. CD4+ T cells were enriched through magnetic negative selection, after which naive cells were positively selected on CD45RA and the remaining negative fraction served as the memory subset. Blood was obtained by leukapheresis, after which PBMCs were separated by Ficoll-Histopaque density gradient centrifugation and cryopreserved in liquid nitrogen vapor phase. Purity and quantity of every magnetically sorted T cell population were checked by analytical flow cytometry. Each sorted fraction had its genomic DNA isolated and then quantified by UV absorbance on a Nanodrop 2000c.

Rearrangement joined TRBV15 to TRBJ1-1, with the D gene too uncertain to name. The TCR originated in a young woman in good health. Material for sequencing was memory CD4+ T cells sorted from blood. The cell subset or site label here, explained by the study, means: CD45RA-negative fraction. The CDR3 corresponds to CATSSSPNTEAFF. The nucleotide sequence is TGTGCCACCTCTTCTTCACCCAACACTGAAGCTTTCTTT.